Below, 25 T cell receptor beta chains from the same sample are listed, as sequenced in a study of regulatory T cells in long-lasting Graves disease. Time point here: persistent/refractory GD, antithyroid drugs over 5 years with positive TRAb. PBMC RNA served as the TCR library source. Both iRepertoire HTBI primers and Arm-PCR of CDR3 regions were used to build the TCR beta libraries. TCRdb reprocessed the multiplex PCR reads via MiXCR and lists one record per CDR3 protein. The table has fewer than 450,000 distinct CDR3 sequences, less than 25% seen once. The specimen comprised peripheral blood mononuclear cells (PBMCs), sampled when the disease was refractory, from a patient treated with antithyroid drugs. The receptors shown here come from a female donor with Graves disease.

The gene calls are TRBV28 and TRBJ2-2, with 12 bases lining up with TRBD2. Germline lookup yields CDR1 MDHEN and CDR2 SYDVKM. The CDR3 covers 15 residues. The trim removed 6 bases at V and 6 bases at J, leaving 5 bases unmatched. The CDR3: CASRVLAGGPGELFF. The CDR3 region has the DNA TGTGCCAGCAGGGTACTAGCGGGAGGACCCGGGGAGCTGTTTTTT.

The chain recombines TRBV19 with TRBJ1-2; unclear D gene. CDR3 length equals 14 residues. Germline loops: CDR1 LNHDA, CDR2 SQIVND (reference sequence). The V gene lost 4 bases and the J gene lost 2 bases, with 11 bases spanning the gap. CDR3 loop: CASSNLPKNYGYTF. DNA for the CDR3: TGTGCCAGTAGTAACCTCCCAAAGAACTATGGCTACACCTTC. Full variable domain (missing parts from reference TRBV19 and TRBJ1-2): DGGITQSPKYLFRKEGQNVTLSCEQNLNHDAMYWYRQDPGQGLRLIYYSQIVNDFQKGDIAEGYSVSREKKESFPLTVTSAQKNPTAFYLCASSNLPKNYGYTFGSGTRLTVV.

This clonotype was counted only a few times. For the CDR3, the DNA is TGTGCCAGTACCTGGGACAGGGGATCTGAAGCTTTCTTT. This codes for CASTWDRGSEAFF. The chain links TRBV19 to TRBJ1-1, with 10 bases lining up with TRBD1. With 7 bases clipped from V and 6 bases from J, the junction kept 5 bases outside the gene matches. This CDR3 contains 13 residues. Germline assignment: CDR1 LNHDA and CDR2 SQIVND (reference sequence). Filled out from reference TRBV19 and TRBJ1-1, the complete variable domain reads DGGITQSPKYLFRKEGQNVTLSCEQNLNHDAMYWYRQDPGQGLRLIYYSQIVNDFQKGDIAEGYSVSREKKESFPLTVTSAQKNPTAFYLCASTWDRGSEAFFGQGTRLTVV.

This clonotype occurred a few times. The rearrangement uses TRBV7-2 and TRBJ2-7; 14 bases fit TRBD2. Germline V gives CDR1 SGHTA, CDR2 FQGNSA. V lost 5 bases to trimming and J lost 7 bases; unmatched junction nucleotides: 10. This CDR3 has 16 amino acids. The CDR3 bases are TGTGCCAGCAGCCACAGACCGACTAGCGGGAGGGATGAGCAGTACTTC. Amino acids: CASSHRPTSGRDEQYF.

As regards this clonotype: A junction boundary mismatches the germline segment, possibly from a read error. This rearrangement joins TRBV24-1 to TRBJ2-3; the D gene is possibly TRBD2 (6 bases). The germline gives CDR1 KGHDR, CDR2 SFDVKD. The CDR3 is 17 residues long. The CDR3 bases are TGTGCCACCAGTACCCCCAGCGCGGGGCCAAGCACAGATGCGCAGTATTTT. The encoded protein is CATSTPSAGPSTDAQYF.

V usage is TRBV4-1 and J usage is TRBJ1-4; 8 bases agree with TRBD1. Germline V gene sequence: CDR1 MGHRA, CDR2 YSYEKL. CDR3 length: 16 amino acids. The V gene end was trimmed by 1 base and the J gene end by 6 bases; junction bases not matched to a gene: 7. CDR3 sequence: CASSQVTGTGDEKLFF. The CDR3 coding sequence is TGCGCCAGCAGCCAAGTAACCGGGACAGGTGATGAAAAACTGTTTTTT.

V is TRBV7-9 and J is TRBJ2-6, with 10 nucleotides matching TRBD2. The CDR3 runs to 17 residues. The trim removed 2 bases at V and 0 bases at J, leaving 1 base unmatched. Germline V lookup: CDR1 SEHNR, CDR2 FQNEAQ (reference sequence). The CDR3 DNA follows: TGTGCCAGCAGCTTAACTAGCGGGAACTCTGGGGCCAACGTCCTGACTTTC. It translates to CASSLTSGNSGANVLTF.

There are a few counts of this clonotype. This rearrangement joins TRBV7-4 to TRBJ2-5, with 10 bases matching TRBD1. The CDR3 covers 17 residues. Germline loops: CDR1 SGHVT, CDR2 SQSDAQ. V gave up 5 bases and J gave up 4 bases; unmatched junction bases: 13. As DNA, the CDR3 is TGTGCCAGCAGCGGGGACAGGGGCGGTCGTTTTGTAGAGACCCAGTACTTC. This translates into CASSGDRGGRFVETQYF.

The chain recombines TRBV20-1 with TRBJ2-7; D possibly corresponds to TRBD1 (5 bases). CDR1 is DFQATT and CDR2 is SNEGSKA in the germline V gene (reference sequence). V was trimmed by 0 bases and J by 3 bases, leaving 15 bases between them. The length of the CDR3 is 15 residues. CDR3 sequence (DNA): TGCAGTGCTAGAGATATAGCAGGGCAGATCTACGAGCAGTACTTC. Its protein product is CSARDIAGQIYEQYF.

In its sample, this clonotype was seen a few times. V usage is TRBV29-1 and J usage is TRBJ2-7; a weak D match, TRBD1 (6 bases). Looked up from germline, CDR1 is SQVTM and CDR2 is ANQGSEA. The V and J ends lost 2 bases and 2 bases respectively, with 13 bases between them. The CDR3 contains 14 residues. The DNA of the CDR3 is TGCAGCGTTGAATCCCCGGGACACACCTACGAGCAGTACTTC. Protein sequence: CSVESPGHTYEQYF.

This clonotype was seen a handful of times. This rearrangement joins TRBV20-1 to TRBJ2-7; 8 positions match TRBD2. Germline CDR1 reads DFQATT; CDR2 reads SNEGSKA (reference sequence). There are 14 residues in the CDR3. Germline trimming cut 5 bases from V and 2 bases from J; bases unmatched to any gene: 8. This CDR3 reads CSAGAQLAAYEQYF. In DNA form, the CDR3 reads TGCAGTGCTGGCGCTCAACTAGCGGCCTACGAGCAGTACTTC.

This clonotype was seen only a few times. V is TRBV6-1 and J is TRBJ2-7, with 11 bases aligning to TRBD2. This CDR3 is 18 amino acids long. The trim removed 7 bases at V and 6 bases at J, leaving 20 bases unmatched. Germline CDR1 reads MNHNS; CDR2 reads SASEGT. In nucleotides, the CDR3 is TGTGCCAGCACCTCGGCGTGGCAGAAGAAACTAGCGGGAGTCGAGCAGTACTTC. It encodes CASTSAWQKKLAGVEQYF.

Only a few counts were recorded for this clonotype. The chain recombines TRBV28 with TRBJ2-3, with TRBD2 matching over 10 bases. Unmatched junction bases numbered 14, after V lost 3 bases and J lost 2 bases. The CDR3 has 19 amino acids. CDR1 MDHEN and CDR2 SYDVKM come from the germline V gene. The CDR3: CASSLRAGGPIPSTDTQYF. The CDR3 bases are TGTGCCAGCAGTTTGAGAGCGGGAGGGCCTATCCCTTCCACAGATACGCAGTATTTT. The whole variable domain, filled in from reference TRBV28 and TRBJ2-3, reads DVKVTQSSRYLVKRTGEKVFLECVQDMDHENMFWYRQDPGLGLRLIYFSYDVKMKEKGDIPEGYSVSREKKERFSLILESASTNQTSMYLCASSLRAGGPIPSTDTQYFGPGTRLTVL.

Ten or more counts support this clonotype. The chain combines TRBV7-2 with TRBJ2-7, with D possibly being TRBD2 (5 bases). V shed 5 bases and J shed 3 bases, with 14 bases lying between them. CDR3 size: 14 residues. Germline V gene sequence: CDR1 SGHTA, CDR2 FQGNSA. The DNA of the CDR3 is TGTGCCAGCAGCCCGCGGGCTTCTGGCTACGAGCAGTACTTC. Translation gives CASSPRASGYEQYF.

Ten or more counts support this clonotype. This sequence joins TRBV7-2 and TRBJ1-1; perhaps TRBD1 as D (5 bases). With 2 bases removed from V and 1 base from J, the gap between germline ends came to 11 bases. The CDR3 is made up of 15 amino acids. CDR1 and CDR2 (germline): SGHTA, FQGNSA. CDR3 DNA sequence: TGTGCCAGCAGCTTAATCGCAGGGAAGAACACTGAAGCTTTCTTT. Encoded protein: CASSLIAGKNTEAFF.

This sequence joins TRBV18 and TRBJ2-7; no reliable D call. CDR1 and CDR2 (germline): KGHSH, LQKENI. The CDR3 consists of 14 residues. Trimming removed 0 bases at V and 2 bases at J, with 8 bases between. CDR3 sequence reads: CASSPPGNPYEQYF. CDR3 nucleotide sequence: TGTGCCAGCTCACCACCGGGGAATCCCTACGAGCAGTACTTC.

This clonotype was found many times. The V call is TRBV24-1, the J call TRBJ1-1; 10 bases map to TRBD1. The CDR3 is 14 amino acids. The V segment lost 9 bases and the J segment 0 bases; nucleotides outside the gene matches: 3. Germline CDR1 reads KGHDR; CDR2 reads SFDVKD. The CDR3 bases are TGTGCCACCCGGGGACAGGGGATGAACACTGAAGCTTTCTTT. This encodes CATRGQGMNTEAFF.

This clonotype has a count of ten or more. This chain uses TRBV29-1 with TRBJ1-2; D unclear. Germline V CDR1 and CDR2: SQVTM, ANQGSEA. Trimming removed 6 bases at V and 4 bases at J, with 12 bases between. The CDR3 totals 12 residues. CDR3 bases: TGCAGCGTAATGCGCGGCAGCTATGGCTACACCTTC. Residues: CSVMRGSYGYTF.

V usage is TRBV7-2 and J usage is TRBJ2-3; D unresolved. This CDR3 is built from 14 residues. Germline assignment: CDR1 SGHTA and CDR2 FQGNSA. The germline V and J ends were trimmed by 5 bases and 1 base, with 10 bases remaining between them. Here the CDR3 reads CASSISYGTDTQYF. The CDR3 DNA reads as TGTGCCAGCAGCATTAGTTACGGCACAGATACGCAGTATTTT.

The rearrangement links TRBV10-3 to TRBJ2-7; 10 bases line up with TRBD1. CDR1 ENHRY and CDR2 SYGVKD come from the germline V gene. The V and J ends lost 5 bases and 7 bases, in that order; junction bases with no gene match: 11. This CDR3 region has 15 residues. The CDR3 DNA follows: TGTGCCATCAGTTCCGGGACAGGGGTCCAAAAGGAGCAGTACTTC. It encodes CAISSGTGVQKEQYF.

This clonotype was recorded at least ten times. V is TRBV2 and J is TRBJ2-5; 8 nucleotides line up with TRBD2. CDR1 is SNHLY and CDR2 is FYNNEI in the germline V gene. This CDR3 has 13 residues. J lost 9 bases, V lost 2 bases, and 5 bases had no gene match. CDR3 loop: CASSEPGGRAQYF. In DNA, the CDR3 is TGTGCCAGCAGTGAACCGGGGGGGCGGGCCCAGTACTTC.

This clonotype was seen many times. V usage is TRBV20-1 and J usage is TRBJ1-2; 7 nucleotides line up with TRBD1. The CDR3 is made up of 14 amino acids. The V and J ends lost 7 bases and 4 bases, in that order; junction bases with no gene match: 12. CDR1 and CDR2 from the germline V gene are DFQATT and SNEGSKA (reference sequence). CDR3 DNA: TGCAGTGTTAAAGGAGGGGGCACGGGCTATGGCTACACCTTC. The encoded protein is CSVKGGGTGYGYTF.

The genes are TRBV15 and TRBJ1-4, with 7 nucleotides matching TRBD1. This CDR3 contains 17 residues. Germline CDR1 reads LNHNV; CDR2 reads YYDKDF (reference sequence). V shed 5 bases, J shed 5 bases, and the junction held 14 bases outside the gene matches. CDR3: CATSGPRVSGGNEKLFF. The CDR3 DNA follows: TGTGCCACCAGCGGGCCTAGAGTATCAGGGGGGAATGAAAAACTGTTTTTT.

In its sample, this clonotype was seen a few times. The rearrangement joins TRBV5-1 to TRBJ1-4; the D is unclear. This CDR3 contains 15 residues. Trimming stripped 4 bases from V and 2 bases from J, with 12 bases between. CDR1 SGHRS and CDR2 YFSETQ come from the germline V gene. The CDR3 loop is CASSEGRFTNEKLFF. DNA of the CDR3: TGCGCCAGCAGCGAAGGCAGGTTCACTAATGAAAAACTGTTTTTT.

This clonotype was observed at least ten times. In nucleotides, the CDR3 is TGTGCCAGCAGTTTATCCAGGACTAGCGTGGGCACCGGGGAGCTGTTTTTT. The encoded protein is CASSLSRTSVGTGELFF. The chain employs TRBV27 and TRBJ2-2; 9 bases align to TRBD2. V lost 0 bases and J lost 4; bases outside the gene matches: 6. Germline lookup yields CDR1 MNHEY and CDR2 SMNVEV (reference sequence). The CDR3 length is 17 residues.